This is a list of T cell receptor beta chains from one sample in a study of technical replicates of blood from a few donors. The table came from immunoSEQ multiplex PCR; TCRdb's copy has only in-frame clones and leaves some out. The sample consists of around 50,000 clones, 92% of them appearing once. What was sequenced was PBMCs. These receptors all stem from a human donor in good health. Some clones in this sample may be carry-over from other donors' samples. Each CDR3 is given with its conserved first and last residue. The D gene is left open where the match is weak. Some rows have no size entry. The others give once, few or many, or a class for an expanded clone.

CDR3 length: 13
clone size: once
V gene: TRBV4-2
D gene: -
J gene: TRBJ2-1
CDR3 protein: CASSQVLGGGHFF
CDR3 DNA: TGTGCCAGCAGCCAAGTTTTGGGGGGGGGCCACTTCTTC

CDR3 length: 16
clone size: -
V gene: TRBV5-4
D gene: -
J gene: TRBJ2-5
CDR3 protein: CASSPARTGNQETQYF
CDR3 DNA: TGTGCCAGCAGCCCAGCACGTACAGGCAACCAAGAGACCCAGTACTTC

CDR3 length: 15
clone size: -
V gene: TRBV5-6
D gene: TRBD1
J gene: TRBJ1-4
CDR3 protein: CASSPMTGAVEKLFF
CDR3 DNA: TGTGCCAGCAGCCCCATGACAGGGGCGGTGGAAAAACTGTTTTTT

CDR3 length: 13
clone size: once
V gene: TRBV6-5
D gene: TRBD1
J gene: TRBJ2-7
CDR3 protein: CASRGQSSYEQYF
CDR3 DNA: TGTGCCAGCAGGGGACAGTCATCCTACGAGCAGTACTTC

CDR3 length: 13
clone size: -
V gene: TRBV30
D gene: TRBD2
J gene: TRBJ2-1
CDR3 protein: CAWSVILAVEQFF
CDR3 DNA: TGTGCCTGGAGTGTAATACTAGCGGTTGAGCAGTTCTTC

CDR3 length: 11
clone size: -
V gene: TRBV20-1
D gene: -
J gene: TRBJ1-2
CDR3 protein: CSAPSDYGYTF
CDR3 DNA: TGCAGTGCTCCGAGCGACTATGGCTACACCTTC

CDR3 length: 14
clone size: -
V gene: TRBV19
D gene: TRBD1
J gene: TRBJ1-5
CDR3 protein: CASSRRQGAQPQHF
CDR3 DNA: TGTGCCAGTAGTAGACGACAGGGGGCCCAGCCCCAGCATTTT

CDR3 length: 15
clone size: -
V gene: TRBV6-6
D gene: TRBD1
J gene: TRBJ2-7
CDR3 protein: CASSPRDRGVYEQYF
CDR3 DNA: TGTGCCAGCAGCCCCCGGGACAGGGGTGTGTACGAGCAGTACTTC

CDR3 length: 16
clone size: -
V gene: TRBV27
D gene: -
J gene: TRBJ2-7
CDR3 protein: CASSLLDVRGITEQYF
CDR3 DNA: TGTGCCAGCAGTTTATTAGATGTTCGGGGTATCACGGAGCAGTACTTC

CDR3 length: 15
clone size: -
V gene: TRBV9
D gene: TRBD2
J gene: TRBJ2-1
CDR3 protein: CASSVAPGGEDEQFF
CDR3 DNA: TGTGCCAGCAGCGTAGCACCGGGAGGGGAGGATGAGCAGTTCTTC

CDR3 length: 13
clone size: -
V gene: TRBV6-5
D gene: -
J gene: TRBJ2-7
CDR3 protein: CASISPSSYEQYF
CDR3 DNA: TGTGCCAGCATCTCACCCAGCTCCTACGAGCAGTACTTC

CDR3 length: 14
clone size: -
V gene: TRBV30
D gene: TRBD1
J gene: TRBJ1-1
CDR3 protein: CAWSDQGGGTEAFF
CDR3 DNA: TGTGCCTGGAGTGACCAGGGGGGTGGAACTGAAGCTTTCTTT

CDR3 length: 17
clone size: -
V gene: TRBV7-9
D gene: -
J gene: TRBJ2-3
CDR3 protein: CASSPLDSLRPTDTQYF
CDR3 DNA: TGTGCCAGCAGCCCCCTCGACTCTCTTCGGCCCACAGATACGCAGTATTTT

CDR3 length: 16
clone size: -
V gene: TRBV4-2
D gene: TRBD1
J gene: TRBJ1-1
CDR3 protein: CASSQTGTARNTEAFF
CDR3 DNA: TGTGCCAGCAGCCAGACCGGGACAGCTAGGAACACTGAAGCTTTCTTT

CDR3 length: 14
clone size: -
V gene: TRBV7-3
D gene: TRBD1
J gene: TRBJ1-2
CDR3 protein: CASSQTGGDYGYTF
CDR3 DNA: TGTGCCAGCAGCCAGACAGGGGGGGACTATGGCTACACCTTC

CDR3 length: 16
clone size: -
V gene: TRBV30
D gene: TRBD2
J gene: TRBJ2-2
CDR3 protein: CAWSVWRLAGTGELFF
CDR3 DNA: TGTGCCTGGAGTGTCTGGCGTCTAGCGGGGACCGGGGAGCTGTTTTTT

CDR3 length: 13
clone size: -
V gene: TRBV11-2
D gene: -
J gene: TRBJ1-1
CDR3 protein: CASSLSGNTEAFF
CDR3 DNA: TGTGCCAGCAGCTTATCAGGGAACACTGAAGCTTTCTTT

CDR3 length: 12
clone size: -
V gene: TRBV5-5
D gene: -
J gene: TRBJ1-1
CDR3 protein: CASSLSTGVAFF
CDR3 DNA: TGTGCCAGCAGCTTAAGTACCGGGGTCGCTTTCTTT

CDR3 length: 15
clone size: -
V gene: TRBV5-1
D gene: -
J gene: TRBJ2-7
CDR3 protein: CASSPTARAAYEQYF
CDR3 DNA: TGCGCCAGCAGCCCGACTGCCAGGGCGGCCTACGAGCAGTACTTC

CDR3 length: 14
clone size: -
V gene: TRBV5-1
D gene: TRBD2
J gene: TRBJ2-1
CDR3 protein: CASSLTSGSHEQFF
CDR3 DNA: TGCGCCAGCAGCTTGACTAGCGGGAGCCATGAGCAGTTCTTC

CDR3 length: 15
clone size: -
V gene: TRBV29-1
D gene: TRBD1
J gene: TRBJ2-5
CDR3 protein: CSVIRDRARKETQYF
CDR3 DNA: TGCAGCGTTATCAGGGACAGGGCGCGTAAAGAGACCCAGTACTTC

CDR3 length: 17
clone size: -
V gene: TRBV2
D gene: TRBD1
J gene: TRBJ2-6
CDR3 protein: CASNARTGGSGANVLTF
CDR3 DNA: TGTGCCAGCAACGCCCGGACAGGGGGCTCTGGGGCCAACGTCCTGACTTTC

CDR3 length: 14
clone size: once
V gene: TRBV11-2
D gene: TRBD1
J gene: TRBJ1-1
CDR3 protein: CASSVDRGSTEAFF
CDR3 DNA: TGTGCCAGCAGCGTCGACAGGGGTAGCACTGAAGCTTTCTTT

CDR3 length: 19
clone size: -
V gene: TRBV28
D gene: -
J gene: TRBJ2-6
CDR3 protein: CASSPLDLARATGANVLTF
CDR3 DNA: TGTGCCAGCAGTCCCCTCGACCTGGCCAGGGCAACTGGGGCCAACGTCCTGACTTTC

CDR3 length: 13
clone size: -
V gene: TRBV6-5
D gene: -
J gene: TRBJ2-7
CDR3 protein: CASSYGQSYEQYF
CDR3 DNA: TGTGCCAGCAGTTACGGGCAGTCCTACGAGCAGTACTTC

CDR3 length: 17
clone size: -
V gene: TRBV19
D gene: -
J gene: TRBJ1-2
CDR3 protein: CASRLTRRVGANYGYTF
CDR3 DNA: TGTGCCAGTAGGCTGACTAGGCGGGTAGGAGCTAACTATGGCTACACCTTC

CDR3 length: 13
clone size: -
V gene: TRBV29-1
D gene: -
J gene: TRBJ2-7
CDR3 protein: CSVEAGDSYEQYF
CDR3 DNA: TGCAGCGTTGAGGCAGGGGACTCCTACGAGCAGTACTTC

CDR3 length: 14
clone size: once
V gene: TRBV7-6
D gene: -
J gene: TRBJ2-2
CDR3 protein: CASSLAQGPGELFF
CDR3 DNA: TGTGCCAGCAGCTTAGCGCAGGGTCCCGGGGAGCTGTTTTTT

CDR3 length: 15
clone size: -
V gene: TRBV2
D gene: TRBD2
J gene: TRBJ2-3
CDR3 protein: CASSDRGGRADTQYF
CDR3 DNA: TGTGCCAGCAGTGATCGGGGGGGACGGGCAGATACGCAGTATTTT

CDR3 length: 15
clone size: -
V gene: TRBV5-1
D gene: -
J gene: TRBJ1-3
CDR3 protein: CASRREASSGNTIYF
CDR3 DNA: TGCGCCAGCAGGCGGGAGGCGAGCTCTGGAAACACCATATATTTT

CDR3 length: 13
clone size: -
V gene: TRBV9
D gene: -
J gene: TRBJ2-1
CDR3 protein: CASSVAIFREQFF
CDR3 DNA: TGTGCCAGCAGCGTAGCTATTTTTCGTGAGCAGTTCTTC

CDR3 length: 13
clone size: -
V gene: TRBV7-2
D gene: -
J gene: TRBJ2-7
CDR3 protein: CASSLEAGYEQYF
CDR3 DNA: TGTGCCAGCAGCTTAGAGGCGGGGTACGAGCAGTACTTC

CDR3 length: 15
clone size: -
V gene: TRBV30
D gene: TRBD1
J gene: TRBJ1-4
CDR3 protein: CAWTVRDRGYEKLFF
CDR3 DNA: TGTGCCTGGACCGTCCGGGACAGGGGTTATGAAAAACTGTTTTTT

CDR3 length: 13
clone size: few
V gene: TRBV7-9
D gene: -
J gene: TRBJ2-7
CDR3 protein: CASSGGRSYEQYF
CDR3 DNA: TGTGCCAGCAGCGGGGGCAGGTCCTACGAGCAGTACTTC

CDR3 length: 19
clone size: once
V gene: TRBV18
D gene: TRBD1
J gene: TRBJ1-6
CDR3 protein: CASSTGFLDGNWDNSPLHF
CDR3 DNA: TGTGCCAGCTCGACAGGGTTTCTAGACGGGAACTGGGATAATTCACCCCTCCACTTT

CDR3 length: 14
clone size: -
V gene: TRBV7-9
D gene: -
J gene: TRBJ2-1
CDR3 protein: CASSLVGSYNEQFF
CDR3 DNA: TGTGCCAGCAGCTTAGTCGGCTCCTACAATGAGCAGTTCTTC

CDR3 length: 16
clone size: -
V gene: TRBV7-2
D gene: TRBD1
J gene: TRBJ1-3
CDR3 protein: CASSAHRGFVGNTIYF
CDR3 DNA: TGTGCCAGCAGCGCCCACAGGGGGTTCGTTGGAAACACCATATATTTT

CDR3 length: 14
clone size: -
V gene: TRBV27
D gene: TRBD1
J gene: TRBJ1-1
CDR3 protein: CASSRDSMNTEAFF
CDR3 DNA: TGTGCCAGCAGTCGGGACAGCATGAACACTGAAGCTTTCTTT

CDR3 length: 14
clone size: once
V gene: TRBV30
D gene: -
J gene: TRBJ1-6
CDR3 protein: CAWSTGKADSPLHF
CDR3 DNA: TGTGCCTGGAGTACGGGGAAGGCGGATTCACCCCTCCACTTT

CDR3 length: 15
clone size: -
V gene: TRBV7-8
D gene: -
J gene: TRBJ1-2
CDR3 protein: CASSPRLGPNYGYTF
CDR3 DNA: TGTGCCAGCAGCCCCCGGTTGGGGCCGAACTATGGCTACACCTTC

CDR3 length: 15
clone size: -
V gene: TRBV6-1
D gene: -
J gene: TRBJ1-2
CDR3 protein: CASSEPGLTSRGYTF
CDR3 DNA: TGTGCCAGCAGTGAGCCGGGATTAACCTCGCGTGGCTACACCTTC

CDR3 length: 15
clone size: -
V gene: TRBV7-2
D gene: TRBD2
J gene: TRBJ2-3
CDR3 protein: CASSGLAGTVNTQYF
CDR3 DNA: TGTGCCAGCAGCGGACTAGCGGGAACTGTAAATACGCAGTATTTT

CDR3 length: 19
clone size: -
V gene: TRBV5-8
D gene: -
J gene: TRBJ2-6
CDR3 protein: CASSLVVGTHFSGANVLTF
CDR3 DNA: TGTGCCAGCAGCTTGGTAGTAGGGACACACTTCTCTGGGGCCAACGTCCTGACTTTC

CDR3 length: 13
clone size: -
V gene: TRBV7-9
D gene: TRBD1
J gene: TRBJ1-1
CDR3 protein: CASSPGTVSEAFF
CDR3 DNA: TGTGCCAGCAGCCCTGGGACAGTGAGTGAAGCTTTCTTT

CDR3 length: 16
clone size: -
V gene: TRBV4-2
D gene: TRBD2
J gene: TRBJ2-3
CDR3 protein: CASSQDPSGDTDTQYF
CDR3 DNA: TGTGCCAGCAGCCAAGATCCTAGCGGGGACACAGATACGCAGTATTTT

CDR3 length: 14
clone size: few
V gene: TRBV27
D gene: -
J gene: TRBJ2-5
CDR3 protein: CASSLIGGAGTQYF
CDR3 DNA: TGTGCCAGCAGTTTAATTGGGGGGGCTGGGACCCAGTACTTC